Each of the 12 T cell receptor beta chains below was sequenced from the same sample in a study of blood T cell repertoires in COVID-19. Profiled with immunoSEQ multiplex PCR; TCRdb holds only in-frame clones, not every one. The sample contains approximately 62,000 clones, about four fifths of which appear only once. Material: peripheral blood. These receptors all come from a woman in her fifties or sixties with active or convalescent COVID-19.

This chain uses TRBV5-1 with TRBJ1-2, with 7 bases fitting TRBD1. Germline loops: CDR1 SGHRS, CDR2 YFSETQ. J was trimmed by 8 bases and V by 0 bases; bases with no gene match: 7. The CDR3 totals 14 residues. CDR3 sequence: CASSLDQGVMGYTF. The CDR3 DNA reads TGCGCCAGCAGCTTGGACCAGGGGGTCATGGGCTACACCTTC.

This chain joins TRBV5-1 and TRBJ2-2; possibly TRBD2 for D (5 bases). The V end was cut by 3 bases, the J end by 3 bases, with 15 bases between. CDR3 size: 16 residues. The germline V gene encodes CDR1 SGHRS and CDR2 YFSETQ. The CDR3 region is CASSSGTLRDTGELFF. CDR3 nucleotide sequence: TGCGCCAGCAGCTCGGGAACGCTAAGAGACACCGGGGAGCTGTTTTTT.

The chain couples TRBV18 to TRBJ1-5; D unclear. The CDR3 consists of 14 residues. Per the germline V gene, CDR1 is KGHSH and CDR2 is LQKENI. Trimming took 6 bases from V and 2 from J, leaving 11 bases between them. CDR3 nucleotides: TGTGCCAGCTCTCGCATAGAGGGCAATCAGCCCCAGCATTTT. It codes for CASSRIEGNQPQHF.

This sequence joins TRBV9 and TRBJ1-5; no firm D call. V shed 3 bases and J shed 0 bases, with 10 bases lying between them. The CDR3 is 15 amino acids. Germline-derived CDR1 and CDR2 are SGDLS and YYNGEE. CDR3 DNA sequence: TGTGCCAGCAGCGCGACACCATATAGCAATCAGCCCCAGCATTTT. Amino acids: CASSATPYSNQPQHF.

CDR3 coding DNA: TGTGCCAGCAGTTCCCTTGGCGGGAGGGCCGGGGAGCTGTTTTTT. Residues: CASSSLGGRAGELFF. This sequence joins TRBV6-5 and TRBJ2-2, with 9 bases lining up with TRBD2. The V and J ends lost 4 bases and 6 bases, in that order; junction bases with no gene match: 6. Germline V gene data show CDR1 as MNHEY and CDR2 as SVGAGI. The CDR3 runs to 15 residues.

In this sample, this clone turned up a few times. V usage is TRBV5-1 and J usage is TRBJ2-3, with 7 nucleotides matching TRBD1. J was trimmed by 6 bases and V by 5 bases; bases with no gene match: 9. CDR3 size: 14 residues. CDR1 and CDR2 (germline): SGHRS, YFSETQ. CDR3 sequence: CASRGGPSGDTQYF. The CDR3 DNA reads TGCGCCAGCAGAGGGGGCCCATCAGGGGATACGCAGTATTTT.

The genes are TRBV6-6 and TRBJ2-7, with 7 bases fitting TRBD1. Germline assignment: CDR1 MNHNY and CDR2 SVGAGI (reference sequence). The CDR3 is made up of 12 amino acids. With 6 bases clipped from V and 10 bases from J, the junction kept 9 bases outside the gene matches. The CDR3 spells CASRPRQGSQYF. The CDR3 coding sequence is TGTGCCAGCAGACCAAGACAGGGTTCCCAGTACTTC.

The gene calls are TRBV4-1 and TRBJ2-2, with a tentative D call TRBD2 (5 bases). CDR1 MGHRA and CDR2 YSYEKL come from the germline V gene. Trimming cost V 3 bases and J 4 bases, with 12 bases left between them. This CDR3 comprises 15 residues. The CDR3 coding sequence is TGCGCCAGCAGCCACATCCGGGATCCCACCGGGGAGCTGTTTTTT. It codes for CASSHIRDPTGELFF.

The chain links TRBV7-2 to TRBJ2-5; D is perhaps TRBD1 (6 bases). The CDR3 extends over 15 amino acids. The V end was cut by 5 bases, the J end by 2 bases, with 15 bases between. CDR1 is SGHTA and CDR2 is FQGNSA in the germline V gene. CDR3 bases: TGTGCCAGCAGCCCCGCCCTCGGGACACAAGAGACCCAGTACTTC. Its protein is CASSPALGTQETQYF.

V usage is TRBV5-1 and J usage is TRBJ1-1; D remains unclear. The CDR3 contains 14 residues. Germline V gene lookup returns CDR1 SGHRS and CDR2 YFSETQ. Trimming stripped 0 bases from V and 6 bases from J, with 12 bases between. CDR3 DNA sequence: TGCGCCAGCAGCTTGGCTCGGGTAGACGCTGAAGCTTTCTTT. This gives the protein CASSLARVDAEAFF.

This chain uses TRBV5-1 with TRBJ2-5, with D possibly TRBD2 on 6 matching bases. The V end lost 0 bases, the J end lost 1 base, and 10 bases lay between the germline ends. Germline V gene sequence: CDR1 SGHRS, CDR2 YFSETQ. The CDR3 covers 15 residues. Here the CDR3 reads CASSLDPSAQETQYF. The CDR3 bases are TGCGCCAGCAGCTTGGATCCTAGCGCCCAAGAGACCCAGTACTTC. Combining the CDR3 with reference TRBV5-1 and TRBJ2-5 gives the whole variable domain KAGVTQTPRYLIKTRGQQVTLSCSPISGHRSVSWYQQTPGQGLQFLFEYFSETQRNKGNFPGRFSGRQFSNSRSEMNVSTLELGDSALYLCASSLDPSAQETQYFGPGTRLLVL.

This chain joins TRBV7-2 and TRBJ2-7, with a tentative D call TRBD2 (6 bases). The V and J ends lost 5 bases and 2 bases respectively, with 19 bases between them. The V gene's germline CDR1 is SGHTA and CDR2 FQGNSA. This CDR3 is 16 amino acids long. CDR3 DNA: TGTGCCAGCAGCCTACTCGGGAGTATCCCTACCTACGAGCAGTACTTC. Protein: CASSLLGSIPTYEQYF.